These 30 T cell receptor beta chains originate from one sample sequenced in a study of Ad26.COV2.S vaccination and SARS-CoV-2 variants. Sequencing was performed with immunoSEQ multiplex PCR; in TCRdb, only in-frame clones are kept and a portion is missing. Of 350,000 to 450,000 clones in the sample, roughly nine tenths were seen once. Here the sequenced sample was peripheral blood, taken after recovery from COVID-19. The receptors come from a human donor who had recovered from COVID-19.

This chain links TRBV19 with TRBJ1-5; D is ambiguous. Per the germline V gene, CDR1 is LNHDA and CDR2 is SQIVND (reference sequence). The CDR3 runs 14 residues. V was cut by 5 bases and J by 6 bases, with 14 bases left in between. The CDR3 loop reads CASSSLSSVQPQHF. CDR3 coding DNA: TGTGCCAGTAGTTCTCTCTCGTCAGTTCAGCCCCAGCATTTT.

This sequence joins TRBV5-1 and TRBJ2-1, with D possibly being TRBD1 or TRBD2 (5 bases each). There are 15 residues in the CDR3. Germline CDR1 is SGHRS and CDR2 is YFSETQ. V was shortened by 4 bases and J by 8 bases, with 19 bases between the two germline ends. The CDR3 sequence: CASSQPRPSGHEQFF. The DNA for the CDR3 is TGCGCCAGCAGCCAGCCCCGACCATCGGGGCATGAGCAGTTCTTC.

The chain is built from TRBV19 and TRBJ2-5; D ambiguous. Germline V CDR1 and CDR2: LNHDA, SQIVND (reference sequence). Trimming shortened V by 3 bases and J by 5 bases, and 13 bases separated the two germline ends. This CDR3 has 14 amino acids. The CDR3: CASSIGKSRETQYF. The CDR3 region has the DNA TGTGCCAGTAGTATTGGGAAAAGCAGGGAGACCCAGTACTTC.

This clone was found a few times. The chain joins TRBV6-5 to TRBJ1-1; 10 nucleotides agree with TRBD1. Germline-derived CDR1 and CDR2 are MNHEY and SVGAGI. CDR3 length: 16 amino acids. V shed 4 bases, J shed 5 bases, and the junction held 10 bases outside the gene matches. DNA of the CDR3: TGTGCCAGCAGTTCCCAACCCGGGACAGGGGATACTGAAGCTTTCTTT. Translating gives CASSSQPGTGDTEAFF.

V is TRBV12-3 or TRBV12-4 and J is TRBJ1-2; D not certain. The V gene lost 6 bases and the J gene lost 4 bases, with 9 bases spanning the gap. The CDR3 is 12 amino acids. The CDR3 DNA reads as TGTGCCAGCAGCCCAGACGCCTATGGCTACACCTTC. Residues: CASSPDAYGYTF.

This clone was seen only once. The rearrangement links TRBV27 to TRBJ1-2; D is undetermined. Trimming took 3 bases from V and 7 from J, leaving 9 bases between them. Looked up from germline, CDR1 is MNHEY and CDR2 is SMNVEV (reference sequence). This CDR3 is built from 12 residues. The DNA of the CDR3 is TGTGCCAGCAGTTTGGAGGGCATTGGCTACACCTTC. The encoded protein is CASSLEGIGYTF.

Here the CDR3 reads CASSNRMGLAENEQFF. The CDR3 nucleotides read TGTGCCAGCAGTAATCGTATGGGACTAGCCGAAAATGAGCAGTTCTTC. The chain recombines TRBV5-4 with TRBJ2-1, with TRBD2 identical over 9 bases. Looked up from germline, CDR1 is SGHNT and CDR2 is YYREEE (reference sequence). V was clipped by 5 bases and J by 7 bases; unmatched bases: 13. The CDR3 runs to 16 residues.

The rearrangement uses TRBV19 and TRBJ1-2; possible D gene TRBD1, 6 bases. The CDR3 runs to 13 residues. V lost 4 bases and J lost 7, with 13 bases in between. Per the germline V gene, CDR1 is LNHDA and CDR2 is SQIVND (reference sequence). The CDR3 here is CASSTQGWGGYTF. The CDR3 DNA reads TGTGCCAGTAGTACACAGGGATGGGGTGGCTACACCTTC.

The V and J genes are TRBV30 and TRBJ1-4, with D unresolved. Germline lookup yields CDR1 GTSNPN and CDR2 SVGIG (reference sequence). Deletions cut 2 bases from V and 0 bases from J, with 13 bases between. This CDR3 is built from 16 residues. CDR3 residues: CAWSLPGTATNEKLFF. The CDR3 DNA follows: TGTGCCTGGAGTCTGCCGGGCACTGCAACTAATGAAAAACTGTTTTTT.

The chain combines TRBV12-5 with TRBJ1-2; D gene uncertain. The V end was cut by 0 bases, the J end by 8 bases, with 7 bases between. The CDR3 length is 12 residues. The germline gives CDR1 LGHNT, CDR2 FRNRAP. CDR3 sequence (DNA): TGTGCTAGTGGTTTGGTACTGGAGGGCTACACCTTC. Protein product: CASGLVLEGYTF.

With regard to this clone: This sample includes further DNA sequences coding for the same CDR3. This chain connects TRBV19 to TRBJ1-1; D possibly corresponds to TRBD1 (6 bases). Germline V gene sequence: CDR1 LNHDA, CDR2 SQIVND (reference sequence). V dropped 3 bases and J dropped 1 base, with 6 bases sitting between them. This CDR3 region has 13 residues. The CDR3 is CASSMTGNTEAFF. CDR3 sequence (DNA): TGTGCCAGTAGTATGACAGGGAACACTGAAGCTTTCTTT.

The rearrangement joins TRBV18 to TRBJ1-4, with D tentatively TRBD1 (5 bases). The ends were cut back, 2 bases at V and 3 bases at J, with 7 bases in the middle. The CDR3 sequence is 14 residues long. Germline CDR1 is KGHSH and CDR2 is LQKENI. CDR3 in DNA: TGTGCCAGCTCACCAGGGGGTTCTAATGAAAAACTGTTTTTT. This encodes CASSPGGSNEKLFF.

CDR3 residues: CASSEDRRRNQPQHF. The CDR3, as DNA: TGTGCCAGCAGTGAGGACAGGAGAAGGAATCAGCCCCAGCATTTT. The V gene is TRBV6-1, the J gene TRBJ1-5; 7 nucleotides line up with TRBD1. The germline gives CDR1 MNHNS, CDR2 SASEGT. The CDR3 loop spans 15 amino acids. V lost 3 bases, J lost 4 bases, and 6 bases stayed unmatched.

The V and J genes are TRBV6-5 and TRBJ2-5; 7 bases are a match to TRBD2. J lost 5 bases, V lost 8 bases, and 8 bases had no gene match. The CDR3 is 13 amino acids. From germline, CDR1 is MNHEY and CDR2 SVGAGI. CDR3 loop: CASGGGGRETQYF. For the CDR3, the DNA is TGTGCCAGCGGGGGGGGTGGTCGGGAGACCCAGTACTTC.

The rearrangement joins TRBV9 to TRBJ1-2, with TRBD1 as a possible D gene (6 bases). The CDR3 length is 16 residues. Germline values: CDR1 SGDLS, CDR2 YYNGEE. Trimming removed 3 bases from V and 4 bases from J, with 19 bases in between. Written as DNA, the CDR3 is TGTGCCAGCAGCGCCGCGACCCAGGGGTTCGGCTATGGCTACACCTTC. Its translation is CASSAATQGFGYGYTF.

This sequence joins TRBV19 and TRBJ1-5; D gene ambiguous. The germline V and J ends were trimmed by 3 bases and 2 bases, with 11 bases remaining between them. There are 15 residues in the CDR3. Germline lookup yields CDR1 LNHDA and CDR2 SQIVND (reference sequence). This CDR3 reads CASSMVVAGNQPQHF. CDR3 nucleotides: TGTGCCAGTAGTATGGTCGTGGCAGGCAATCAGCCCCAGCATTTT.

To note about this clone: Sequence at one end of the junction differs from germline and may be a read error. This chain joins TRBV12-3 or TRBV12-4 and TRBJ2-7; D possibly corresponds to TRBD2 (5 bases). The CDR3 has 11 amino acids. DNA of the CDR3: TGTGCCAGCAGTCCTGGAACAGCGGAGGTGTGG. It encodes CASSPGTAEVW.

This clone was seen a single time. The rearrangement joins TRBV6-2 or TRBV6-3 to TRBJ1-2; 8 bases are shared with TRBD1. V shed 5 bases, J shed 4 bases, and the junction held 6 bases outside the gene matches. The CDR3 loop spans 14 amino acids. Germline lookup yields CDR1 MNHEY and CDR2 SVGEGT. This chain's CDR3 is CASSGQGAPYGYTF. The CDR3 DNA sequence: TGTGCCAGCAGTGGACAGGGCGCACCCTATGGCTACACCTTC.

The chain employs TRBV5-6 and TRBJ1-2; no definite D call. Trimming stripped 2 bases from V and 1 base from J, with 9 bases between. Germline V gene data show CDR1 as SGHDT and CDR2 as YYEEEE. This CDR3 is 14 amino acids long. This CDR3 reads CASSFLGVNYGYTF. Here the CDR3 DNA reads TGTGCCAGCAGCTTCTTAGGAGTTAACTATGGCTACACCTTC.

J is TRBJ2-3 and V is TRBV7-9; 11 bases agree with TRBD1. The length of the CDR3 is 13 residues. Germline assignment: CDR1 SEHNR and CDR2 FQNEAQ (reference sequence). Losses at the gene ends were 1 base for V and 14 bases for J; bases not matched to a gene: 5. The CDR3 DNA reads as TGTGCCAGCAGCTTAGGGACAGGGGGCGATCCGTATTTT. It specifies CASSLGTGGDPYF.

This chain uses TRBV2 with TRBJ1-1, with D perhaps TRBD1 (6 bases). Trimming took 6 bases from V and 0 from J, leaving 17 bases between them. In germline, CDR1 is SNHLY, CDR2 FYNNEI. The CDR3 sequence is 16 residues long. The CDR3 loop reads CASRAVGGALNTEAFF. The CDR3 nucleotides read TGTGCCAGCAGGGCAGTGGGGGGGGCCCTGAACACTGAAGCTTTCTTT.

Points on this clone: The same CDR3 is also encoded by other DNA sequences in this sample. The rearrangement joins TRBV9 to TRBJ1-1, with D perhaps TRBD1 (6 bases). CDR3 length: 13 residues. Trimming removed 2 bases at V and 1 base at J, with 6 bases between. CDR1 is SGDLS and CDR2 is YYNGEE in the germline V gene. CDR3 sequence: CASSVTGNTEAFF. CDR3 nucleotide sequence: TGTGCCAGCAGCGTGACAGGGAACACTGAAGCTTTCTTT.

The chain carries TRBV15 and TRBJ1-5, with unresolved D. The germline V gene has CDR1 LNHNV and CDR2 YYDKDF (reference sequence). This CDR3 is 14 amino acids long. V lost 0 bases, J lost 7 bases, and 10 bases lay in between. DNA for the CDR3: TGTGCCACCAGCAGAGATGGTCCATGGCAGCCCCAGCATTTT. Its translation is CATSRDGPWQPQHF.

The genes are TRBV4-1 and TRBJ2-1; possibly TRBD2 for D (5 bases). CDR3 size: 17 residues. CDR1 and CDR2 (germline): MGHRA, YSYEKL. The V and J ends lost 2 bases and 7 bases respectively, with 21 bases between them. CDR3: CASSQTDVATGWNEQFF. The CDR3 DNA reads TGCGCCAGCAGCCAAACAGACGTAGCGACGGGGTGGAATGAGCAGTTCTTC.

CDR3 sequence reads: CASSQYGGRISYEQYF. CDR3 bases: TGTGCCAGCAGCCAATACGGGGGGCGCATATCCTACGAGCAGTACTTC. V and J are TRBV4-2 and TRBJ2-7, with D perhaps matching TRBD2 (7 bases). V lost 2 bases and J 1 base, leaving 15 bases between the germline ends. The CDR3 sequence is 16 residues long. The germline gives CDR1 LGHNA, CDR2 YNFKEQ.

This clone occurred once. In DNA form, the CDR3 reads TGTGCCAGCAACCCTGACGGGGGCTCCTACGAGCAGTACTTC. This sequence encodes CASNPDGGSYEQYF. This chain connects TRBV27 to TRBJ2-7; D may be TRBD2 (6 bases). This CDR3 has 14 amino acids. Trimming cost V 7 bases and J 0 bases, with 13 bases left between them. The germline CDR1 and CDR2 sequences are MNHEY and SMNVEV (reference sequence).

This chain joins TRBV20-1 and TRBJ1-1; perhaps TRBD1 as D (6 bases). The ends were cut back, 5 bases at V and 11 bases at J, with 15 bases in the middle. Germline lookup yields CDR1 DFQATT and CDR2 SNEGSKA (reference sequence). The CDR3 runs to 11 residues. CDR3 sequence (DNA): TGCAGTGCTCTACAGGGCGCCGATGCTTTCTTT. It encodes CSALQGADAFF.

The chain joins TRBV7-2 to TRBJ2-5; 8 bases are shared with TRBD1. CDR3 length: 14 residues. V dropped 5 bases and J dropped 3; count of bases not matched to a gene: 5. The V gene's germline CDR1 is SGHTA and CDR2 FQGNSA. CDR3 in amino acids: CASSTRQGKETQYF. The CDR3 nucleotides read TGTGCCAGCAGCACTCGACAGGGGAAAGAGACCCAGTACTTC. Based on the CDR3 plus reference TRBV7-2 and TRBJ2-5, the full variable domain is GAGVSQSPSNKVTEKGKDVELRCDPISGHTALYWYRQSLGQGLEFLIYFQGNSAPDKSGLPSDRFSAERTGGSVSTLTIQRTQQEDSAVYLCASSTRQGKETQYFGPGTRLLVL.

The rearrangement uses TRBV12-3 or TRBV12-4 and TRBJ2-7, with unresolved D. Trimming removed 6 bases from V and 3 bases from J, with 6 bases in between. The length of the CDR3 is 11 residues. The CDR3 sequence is CASRILYEQYF. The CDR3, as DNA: TGTGCCAGCAGGATCCTCTACGAGCAGTACTTC.

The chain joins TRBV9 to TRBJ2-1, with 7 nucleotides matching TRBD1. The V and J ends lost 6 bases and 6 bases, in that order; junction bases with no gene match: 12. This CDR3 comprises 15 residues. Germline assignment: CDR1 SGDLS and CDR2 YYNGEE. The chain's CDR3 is CASTKSDRYSNEQFF. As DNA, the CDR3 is TGTGCCAGCACCAAATCGGACAGGTATAGCAATGAGCAGTTCTTC.